This is a list of T cell receptor beta chains from one sample in a study of blood T cell repertoires in COVID-19. Sequencing was performed with immunoSEQ multiplex PCR; in TCRdb, only in-frame clones are kept and a portion is missing. The sample shows about 180,000 clones, 65% to 85% of them seen only once. The material sequenced was peripheral blood. The receptors stem from a middle-aged woman with COVID-19, enrolled during active disease. The CDR3 runs from the conserved cysteine through the conserved F or W. The order of the fields is CDR3 length, V gene, D gene, J gene, clone size, CDR3 protein, CDR3 DNA. A D gene is named only where the DNA matches it firmly. Only some rows state a clone size, as once, few, many or a class for expanded clones.

len: 15; v_gene: TRBV6-4; d_gene: TRBD1; j_gene: TRBJ1-1; abundance: NA; CDR3aa: CASRRTGEGGTEAFF; CDR3nt: TGTGCCAGCAGGAGGACAGGGGAGGGTGGCACTGAAGCTTTCTTT
len: 16; v_gene: TRBV4-1; d_gene: TRBD1; j_gene: TRBJ2-1; abundance: few; CDR3aa: CASSPLTGRDYNEQFF; CDR3nt: TGCGCCAGCAGCCCCCTGACAGGGAGAGACTACAATGAGCAGTTCTTC
len: 13; v_gene: TRBV15; d_gene: NA; j_gene: TRBJ2-7; abundance: NA; CDR3aa: CATSSRRVYEQYF; CDR3nt: TGTGCCACCAGCTCGAGACGGGTTTACGAGCAGTACTTC
len: 16; v_gene: TRBV5-6; d_gene: NA; j_gene: TRBJ2-2; abundance: NA; CDR3aa: CASSLAAGSDTGELFF; CDR3nt: TGTGCCAGCAGCTTGGCAGCAGGGTCGGATACCGGGGAGCTGTTTTTT
len: 15; v_gene: TRBV27; d_gene: TRBD2; j_gene: TRBJ2-7; abundance: NA; CDR3aa: CASSSLAGGPYEQYF; CDR3nt: TGTGCCAGCAGTTCACTAGCGGGAGGGCCCTACGAGCAGTACTTC
len: 18; v_gene: TRBV4-2; d_gene: TRBD2; j_gene: TRBJ2-1; abundance: NA; CDR3aa: CASSQDPLASGRANEQFF; CDR3nt: TGTGCCAGCAGCCAAGATCCCCTGGCTAGCGGGAGGGCAAATGAGCAGTTCTTC
len: 13; v_gene: TRBV24-1; d_gene: NA; j_gene: TRBJ1-3; abundance: once; CDR3aa: CATSDSYGNTIYF; CDR3nt: TGTGCCACCAGTGATTCTTATGGAAACACCATATATTTT
len: 16; v_gene: TRBV9; d_gene: TRBD1; j_gene: TRBJ1-4; abundance: NA; CDR3aa: CASSDGQGPTNEKLFF; CDR3nt: TGTGCCAGCAGCGATGGACAGGGTCCAACTAATGAAAAACTGTTTTTT
len: 15; v_gene: TRBV13; d_gene: TRBD2; j_gene: TRBJ2-7; abundance: NA; CDR3aa: CASSLVLAGGREQYF; CDR3nt: TGTGCCAGCAGCTTGGTCCTAGCGGGGGGCCGGGAGCAGTACTTC
len: 15; v_gene: TRBV9; d_gene: TRBD2; j_gene: TRBJ2-1; abundance: NA; CDR3aa: CASGVSGKRGNEQFF; CDR3nt: TGTGCCAGTGGGGTTAGCGGGAAGCGAGGTAATGAGCAGTTCTTC
len: 12; v_gene: TRBV5-8; d_gene: NA; j_gene: TRBJ1-4; abundance: NA; CDR3aa: CASSLFSGELFF; CDR3nt: TGTGCCAGCAGCTTGTTCTCCGGGGAACTGTTTTTT
len: 16; v_gene: TRBV18; d_gene: NA; j_gene: TRBJ1-1; abundance: NA; CDR3aa: CASSPLIARGDTEAFF; CDR3nt: TGTGCCAGCTCACCACTGATCGCGAGAGGAGACACTGAAGCTTTCTTT
len: 15; v_gene: TRBV28; d_gene: NA; j_gene: TRBJ2-5; abundance: NA; CDR3aa: CASSFPPLYQETQYF; CDR3nt: TGTGCCAGCAGTTTCCCCCCACTGTACCAAGAGACCCAGTACTTC
len: 11; v_gene: TRBV29-1; d_gene: NA; j_gene: TRBJ2-1; abundance: NA; CDR3aa: CSPLWANEQFF; CDR3nt: TGCAGCCCCCTCTGGGCCAATGAGCAGTTCTTC
len: 13; v_gene: TRBV7-3; d_gene: NA; j_gene: TRBJ1-1; abundance: NA; CDR3aa: CASSSGPNTEAFF; CDR3nt: TGTGCCAGCAGCTCGGGTCCTAACACTGAAGCTTTCTTT
len: 13; v_gene: TRBV6-5; d_gene: NA; j_gene: TRBJ1-1; abundance: NA; CDR3aa: CAIFRGEGTEAFF; CDR3nt: TGTGCCATTTTCCGGGGGGAGGGCACTGAAGCTTTCTTT
len: 13; v_gene: TRBV11-2; d_gene: NA; j_gene: TRBJ2-5; abundance: NA; CDR3aa: CASSLRTEETQYF; CDR3nt: TGTGCCAGCAGCCTTAGGACAGAAGAGACCCAGTACTTC
len: 16; v_gene: TRBV18; d_gene: TRBD1; j_gene: TRBJ1-1; abundance: NA; CDR3aa: CASSSTGTGGGTEAFF; CDR3nt: TGTGCCAGCTCATCGACCGGGACAGGGGGCGGCACTGAAGCTTTCTTT